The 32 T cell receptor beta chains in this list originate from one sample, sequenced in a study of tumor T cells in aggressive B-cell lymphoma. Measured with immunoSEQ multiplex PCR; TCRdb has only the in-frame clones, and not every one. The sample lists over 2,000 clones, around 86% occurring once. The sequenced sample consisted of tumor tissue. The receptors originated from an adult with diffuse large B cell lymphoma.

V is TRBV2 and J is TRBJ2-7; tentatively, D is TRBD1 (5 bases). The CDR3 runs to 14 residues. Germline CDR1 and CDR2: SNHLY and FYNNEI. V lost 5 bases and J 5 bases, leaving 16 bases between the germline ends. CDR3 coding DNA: TGTGCCAGCAGTCCAGGGTCCTCGCGAGACGAGCAGTACTTC. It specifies CASSPGSSRDEQYF.

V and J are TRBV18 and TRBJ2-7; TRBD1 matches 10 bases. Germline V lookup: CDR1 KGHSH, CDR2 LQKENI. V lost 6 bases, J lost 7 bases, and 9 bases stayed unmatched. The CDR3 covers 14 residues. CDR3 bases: TGTGCCAGCTCGTCCGGGACAGGGGCGCGAGAGCAGTACTTC. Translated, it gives CASSSGTGAREQYF.

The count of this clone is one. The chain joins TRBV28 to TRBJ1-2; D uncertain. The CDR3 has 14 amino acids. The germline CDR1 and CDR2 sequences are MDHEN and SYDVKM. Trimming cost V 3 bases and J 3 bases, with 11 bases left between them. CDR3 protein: CASSLMTTYYGYTF. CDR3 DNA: TGTGCCAGCAGTTTGATGACAACCTACTATGGCTACACCTTC.

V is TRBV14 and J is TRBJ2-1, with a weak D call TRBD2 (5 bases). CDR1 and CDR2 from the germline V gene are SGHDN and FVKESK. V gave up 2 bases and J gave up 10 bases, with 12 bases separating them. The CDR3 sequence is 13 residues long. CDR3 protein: CASSQRGSWEQFF. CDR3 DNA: TGTGCCAGCAGCCAACGGGGATCTTGGGAGCAGTTCTTC.

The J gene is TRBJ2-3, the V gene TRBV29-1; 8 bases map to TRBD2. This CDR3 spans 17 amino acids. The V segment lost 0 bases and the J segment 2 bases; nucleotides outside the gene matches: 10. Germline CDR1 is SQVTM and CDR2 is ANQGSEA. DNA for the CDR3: TGCAGCGTTGAAGATCTAGAGCGGGGGACCCTCACAGATACGCAGTATTTT. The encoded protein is CSVEDLERGTLTDTQYF.

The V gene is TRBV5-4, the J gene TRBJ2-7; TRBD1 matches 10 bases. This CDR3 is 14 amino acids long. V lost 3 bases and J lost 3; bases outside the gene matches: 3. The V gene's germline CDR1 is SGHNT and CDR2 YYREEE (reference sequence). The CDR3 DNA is TGTGCCAGCAGCTCCCGGGACAGGGGCTACGAGCAGTACTTC. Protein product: CASSSRDRGYEQYF.

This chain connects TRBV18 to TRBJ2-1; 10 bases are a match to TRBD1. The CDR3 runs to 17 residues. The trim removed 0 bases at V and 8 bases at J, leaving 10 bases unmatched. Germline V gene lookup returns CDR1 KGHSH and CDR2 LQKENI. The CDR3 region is CASSPPRFGQGEDEQFF. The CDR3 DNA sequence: TGTGCCAGCTCACCACCGAGGTTTGGACAGGGGGAGGATGAGCAGTTCTTC.

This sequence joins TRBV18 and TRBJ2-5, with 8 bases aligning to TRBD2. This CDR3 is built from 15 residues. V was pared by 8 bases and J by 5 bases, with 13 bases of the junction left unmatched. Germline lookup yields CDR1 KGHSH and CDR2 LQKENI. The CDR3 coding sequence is TGTGCCAGCCACATGCCCGTGGGGACTAGGGAGACCCAGTACTTC. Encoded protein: CASHMPVGTRETQYF.

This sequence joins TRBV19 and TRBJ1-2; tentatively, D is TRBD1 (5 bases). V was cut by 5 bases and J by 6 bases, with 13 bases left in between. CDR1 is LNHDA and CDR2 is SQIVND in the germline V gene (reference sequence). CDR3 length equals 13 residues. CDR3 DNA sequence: TGTGCCAGTAGTCGGCAGGGTGGGGATGGCTACACCTTC. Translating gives CASSRQGGDGYTF.

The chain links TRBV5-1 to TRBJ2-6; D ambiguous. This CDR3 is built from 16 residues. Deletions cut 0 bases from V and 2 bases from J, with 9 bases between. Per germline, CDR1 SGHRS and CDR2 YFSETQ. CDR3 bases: TGCGCCAGCAGCTTGGGTTCAGGTACTGGGGCCAACGTCCTGACTTTC. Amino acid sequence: CASSLGSGTGANVLTF.

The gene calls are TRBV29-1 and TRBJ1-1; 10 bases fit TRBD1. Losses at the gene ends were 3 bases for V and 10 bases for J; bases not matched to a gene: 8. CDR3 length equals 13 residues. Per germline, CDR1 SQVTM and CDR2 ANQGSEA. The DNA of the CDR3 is TGCAGCGTTGACAATCTGACAGGGGGCCTAGCTTTCTTT. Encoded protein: CSVDNLTGGLAFF.

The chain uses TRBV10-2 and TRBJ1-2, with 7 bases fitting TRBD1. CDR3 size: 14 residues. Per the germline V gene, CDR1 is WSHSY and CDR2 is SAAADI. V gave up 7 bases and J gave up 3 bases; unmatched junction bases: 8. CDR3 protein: CASTEGQNDYGYTF. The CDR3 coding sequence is TGCGCCAGCACCGAGGGACAGAACGACTATGGCTACACCTTC.

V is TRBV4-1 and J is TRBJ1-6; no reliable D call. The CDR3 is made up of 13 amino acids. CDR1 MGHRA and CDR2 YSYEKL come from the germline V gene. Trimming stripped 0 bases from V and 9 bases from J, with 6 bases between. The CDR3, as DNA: TGCGCCAGCAGCCAAGATTCGGGTTCACCCCTCCACTTT. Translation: CASSQDSGSPLHF.

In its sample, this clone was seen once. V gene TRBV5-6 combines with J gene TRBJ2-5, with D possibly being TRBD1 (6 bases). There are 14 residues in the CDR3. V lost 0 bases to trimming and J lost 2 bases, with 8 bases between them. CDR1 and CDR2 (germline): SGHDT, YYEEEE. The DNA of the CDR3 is TGTGCCAGCAGCTTGGAGGACAGTCAAGAGACCCAGTACTTC. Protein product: CASSLEDSQETQYF. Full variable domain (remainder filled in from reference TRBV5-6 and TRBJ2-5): DAGVTQSPTHLIKTRGQQVTLRCSPKSGHDTVSWYQQALGQGPQFIFQYYEEEERQRGNFPDRFSGHQFPNYSSELNVNALLLGDSALYLCASSLEDSQETQYFGPGTRLLVL.

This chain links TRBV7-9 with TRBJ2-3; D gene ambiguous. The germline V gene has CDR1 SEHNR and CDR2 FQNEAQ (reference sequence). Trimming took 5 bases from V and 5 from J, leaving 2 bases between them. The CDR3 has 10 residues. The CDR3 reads CASSRDTQYF. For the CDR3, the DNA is TGTGCCAGCAGCCGAGATACGCAGTATTTT.

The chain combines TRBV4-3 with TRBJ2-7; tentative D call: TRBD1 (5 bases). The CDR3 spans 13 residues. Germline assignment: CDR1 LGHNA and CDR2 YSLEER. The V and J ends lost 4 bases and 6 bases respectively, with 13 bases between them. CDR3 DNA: TGCGCCAGCAGCCCAGGTCAGGGTACCGAGCAGTACTTC. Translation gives CASSPGQGTEQYF.

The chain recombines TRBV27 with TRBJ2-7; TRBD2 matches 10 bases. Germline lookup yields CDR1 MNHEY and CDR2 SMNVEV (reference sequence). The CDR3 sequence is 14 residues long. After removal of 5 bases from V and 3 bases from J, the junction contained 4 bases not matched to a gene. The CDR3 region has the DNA TGTGCCAGCAGTGACGGGACTAGCGTCTACGAGCAGTACTTC. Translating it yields CASSDGTSVYEQYF.

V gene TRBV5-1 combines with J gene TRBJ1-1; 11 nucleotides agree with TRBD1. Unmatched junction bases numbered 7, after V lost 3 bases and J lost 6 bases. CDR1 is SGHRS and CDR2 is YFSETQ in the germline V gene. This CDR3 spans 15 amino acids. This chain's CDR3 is CASSWGDRGVAEAFF. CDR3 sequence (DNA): TGCGCCAGCAGCTGGGGGGACAGGGGGGTGGCTGAAGCTTTCTTT.

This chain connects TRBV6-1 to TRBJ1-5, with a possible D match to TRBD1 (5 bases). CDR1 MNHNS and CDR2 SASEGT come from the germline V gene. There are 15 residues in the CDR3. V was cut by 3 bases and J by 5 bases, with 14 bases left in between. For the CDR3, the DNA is TGTGCCAGCAGTGAGGAAGGGGCCAGCTATCAGCCCCAGCATTTT. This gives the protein CASSEEGASYQPQHF.

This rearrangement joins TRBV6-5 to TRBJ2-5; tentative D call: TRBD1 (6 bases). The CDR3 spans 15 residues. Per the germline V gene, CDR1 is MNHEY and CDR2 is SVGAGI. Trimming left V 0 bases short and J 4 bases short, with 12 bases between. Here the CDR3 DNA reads TGTGCCAGCAGTTACTCGATGGGGGCGGGAGAGACCCAGTACTTC. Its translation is CASSYSMGAGETQYF.

CDR3 amino acids: CASSFDRPNQPQHF. CDR3 sequence (DNA): TGTGCCAGCAGCTTTGACAGGCCTAATCAGCCCCAGCATTTT. The rearrangement joins TRBV7-2 to TRBJ1-5; D might be TRBD1 (6 bases). The CDR3 has 14 amino acids. The V gene lost 3 bases and the J gene lost 4 bases, with 10 bases spanning the gap. CDR1 SGHTA and CDR2 FQGNSA come from the germline V gene.

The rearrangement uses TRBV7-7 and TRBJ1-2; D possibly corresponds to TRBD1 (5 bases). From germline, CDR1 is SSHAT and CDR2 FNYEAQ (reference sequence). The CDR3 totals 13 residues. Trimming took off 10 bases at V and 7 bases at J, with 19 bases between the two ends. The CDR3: CATRRGLGGGYTF. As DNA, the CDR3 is TGTGCCACCCGTAGGGGCCTGGGGGGTGGCTACACCTTC.

This CDR3 reads CASTRRGGYEQYF. CDR3 coding DNA: TGTGCCAGCACCCGACGAGGGGGCTACGAGCAGTACTTC. This rearrangement joins TRBV27 to TRBJ2-7, with D tentatively TRBD1 (6 bases). CDR3 size: 13 residues. The germline V gene has CDR1 MNHEY and CDR2 SMNVEV (reference sequence). V shed 7 bases and J shed 3 bases, with 13 bases lying between them.

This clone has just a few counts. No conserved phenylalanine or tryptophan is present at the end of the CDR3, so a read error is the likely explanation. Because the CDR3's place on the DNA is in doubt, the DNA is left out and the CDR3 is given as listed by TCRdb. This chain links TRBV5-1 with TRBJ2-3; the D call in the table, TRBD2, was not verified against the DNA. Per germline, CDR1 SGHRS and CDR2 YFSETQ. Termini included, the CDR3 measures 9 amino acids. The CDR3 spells CASSLVGDG.

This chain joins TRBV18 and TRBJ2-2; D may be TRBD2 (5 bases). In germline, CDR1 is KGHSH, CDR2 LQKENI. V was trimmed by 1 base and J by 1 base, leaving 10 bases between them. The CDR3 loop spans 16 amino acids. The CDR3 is CASSPQNGENTGELFF. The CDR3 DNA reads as TGTGCCAGCTCACCACAAAACGGGGAGAACACCGGGGAGCTGTTTTTT.

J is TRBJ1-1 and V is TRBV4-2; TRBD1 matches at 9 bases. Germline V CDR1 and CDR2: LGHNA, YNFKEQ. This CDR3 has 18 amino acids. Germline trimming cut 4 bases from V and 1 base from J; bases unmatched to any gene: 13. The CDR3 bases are TGTGCCAGCAGCCTCAACCGGGACAGGGTGTTCGCGAACACTGAAGCTTTCTTT. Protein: CASSLNRDRVFANTEAFF.

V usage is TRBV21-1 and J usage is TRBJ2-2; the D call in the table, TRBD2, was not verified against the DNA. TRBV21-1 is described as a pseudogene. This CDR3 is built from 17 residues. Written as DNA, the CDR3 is TGTGCCAGCAGCAAATGGACCGCGGGGACGAACACCGGGGAGCTGTTTTTT. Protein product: CASSKWTAGTNTGELFF.

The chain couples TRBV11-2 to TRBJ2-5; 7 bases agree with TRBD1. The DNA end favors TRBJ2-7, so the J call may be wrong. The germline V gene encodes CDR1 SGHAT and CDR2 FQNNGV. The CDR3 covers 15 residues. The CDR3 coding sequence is TGTGCCAGCAGCTTATTTGCAGGGGGAGCCTACGAGCAGTACTTC. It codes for CASSLFAGGAYEQYF.

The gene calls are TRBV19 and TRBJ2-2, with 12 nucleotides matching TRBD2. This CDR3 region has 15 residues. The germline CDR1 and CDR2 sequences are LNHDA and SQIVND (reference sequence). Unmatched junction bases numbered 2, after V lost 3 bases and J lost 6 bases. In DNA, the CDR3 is TGTGCCAGTAGTATCTGGACTAGCGGGGCCGGGGAGCTGTTTTTT. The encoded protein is CASSIWTSGAGELFF.

DNA for the CDR3: TGTGCCAGCCGGGGGATACTCAATCAGCCCCAGCATTTT. Translating gives CASRGILNQPQHF. The V gene is TRBV6-1, the J gene TRBJ1-5, with D perhaps matching TRBD1 (5 bases). The CDR3 runs to 13 residues. V was shortened by 8 bases and J by 3 bases, with 11 bases between the two germline ends. The V gene's germline CDR1 is MNHNS and CDR2 SASEGT.

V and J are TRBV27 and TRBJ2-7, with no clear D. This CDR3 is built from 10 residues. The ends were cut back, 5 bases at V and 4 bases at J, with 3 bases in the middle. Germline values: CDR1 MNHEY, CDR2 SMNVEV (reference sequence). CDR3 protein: CASSQYEQYF. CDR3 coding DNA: TGTGCCAGCAGTCAATACGAGCAGTACTTC.

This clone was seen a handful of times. The CDR3 DNA is TGTGCCAGTATTAAATCCCGGACAGGGAGAGAGGTAGAAGGCTACACCTTC. Residues: CASIKSRTGREVEGYTF. V and J are TRBV19 and TRBJ1-2; 8 bases line up with TRBD1. The CDR3 loop spans 17 amino acids. V was pared by 7 bases and J by 8 bases, with 21 bases of the junction left unmatched. Per germline, CDR1 LNHDA and CDR2 SQIVND (reference sequence). Drawing the rest from reference TRBV19 and TRBJ1-2, the complete variable domain is DGGITQSPKYLFRKEGQNVTLSCEQNLNHDAMYWYRQDPGQGLRLIYYSQIVNDFQKGDIAEGYSVSREKKESFPLTVTSAQKNPTAFYLCASIKSRTGREVEGYTFGSGTRLTVV.